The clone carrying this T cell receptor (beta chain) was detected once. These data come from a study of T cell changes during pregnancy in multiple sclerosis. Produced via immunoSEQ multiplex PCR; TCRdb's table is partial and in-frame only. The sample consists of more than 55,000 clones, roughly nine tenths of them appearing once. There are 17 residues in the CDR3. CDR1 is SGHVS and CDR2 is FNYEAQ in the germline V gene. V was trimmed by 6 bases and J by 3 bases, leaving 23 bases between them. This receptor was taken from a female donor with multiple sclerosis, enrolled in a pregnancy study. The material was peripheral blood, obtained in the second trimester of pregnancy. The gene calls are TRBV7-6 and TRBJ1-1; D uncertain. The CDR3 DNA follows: TGTGCCAGCAGTATACGCGTATCACAGTTCCCTTACACTGAAGCTTTCTTT. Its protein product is CASSIRVSQFPYTEAFF.